Each of the 5 T cell receptor beta chains below was sequenced from the same sample in a study of CD8+ T cells in alopecia areata. Treatment given: oral pan-JAK inhibitor, 5-10 mg twice daily. cDNA prepared by RNA extraction and subsequent reverse transcription served as the template for sequencing. Sequenced by immunoSEQ multiplex PCR; TCRdb stores in-frame clones only, minus some. The sample carries some 210,000 clones, under 70% recorded once. The source material was CD4+ T cells sorted from blood, sampled at approximately week 45, from a patient treated with tofacitinib. These receptor sequences come from a human donor with alopecia areata.

This clone occurred a few times. The rearrangement uses TRBV5-1 and TRBJ2-1; tentative D call: TRBD1 (5 bases). This CDR3 spans 14 amino acids. CDR1 and CDR2 (germline): SGHRS, YFSETQ. Trimming cost V 4 bases and J 7 bases, with 15 bases left between them. The chain's CDR3 is CASSPKGEGNEQFF. The DNA of the CDR3 is TGCGCCAGCAGCCCTAAAGGGGAAGGTAATGAGCAGTTCTTC.

V usage is TRBV2 and J usage is TRBJ1-5; 9 bases agree with TRBD1. V shed 8 bases and J 0 bases; nucleotides not matched to a gene: 2. Looked up from germline, CDR1 is SNHLY and CDR2 is FYNNEI. This CDR3 comprises 14 residues. CDR3 sequence (DNA): TGTGCCAGCGGACAGGGGATTAGCAATCAGCCCCAGCATTTT. This codes for CASGQGISNQPQHF.

The rearrangement joins TRBV4-3 to TRBJ1-1, with 7 bases identical to TRBD1. The CDR3 runs to 17 residues. The germline gives CDR1 LGHNA, CDR2 YSLEER. Trimming at V came to 5 bases and at J to 5 bases, leaving 17 bases not matched to a gene. This chain's CDR3 is CASSSSGAGGRRTEAFF. In nucleotides, the CDR3 is TGCGCCAGCAGCTCCTCGGGAGCAGGGGGTCGTCGGACTGAAGCTTTCTTT.

The chain links TRBV5-1 to TRBJ2-2; 9 bases align to TRBD1. The V gene end was trimmed by 4 bases and the J gene end by 5 bases; junction bases not matched to a gene: 9. Germline CDR1 reads SGHRS; CDR2 reads YFSETQ. The CDR3 has 16 amino acids. The CDR3 here is CASSATGTGMTGELFF. In nucleotides, the CDR3 is TGCGCCAGCAGCGCCACCGGGACAGGGATGACCGGGGAGCTGTTTTTT. Together with reference TRBV5-1 and TRBJ2-2, the CDR3 gives the full variable domain: KAGVTQTPRYLIKTRGQQVTLSCSPISGHRSVSWYQQTPGQGLQFLFEYFSETQRNKGNFPGRFSGRQFSNSRSEMNVSTLELGDSALYLCASSATGTGMTGELFFGEGSRLTVL.

The J gene is TRBJ2-7, the V gene TRBV6-1, with no clear D. The V gene's germline CDR1 is MNHNS and CDR2 SASEGT. The CDR3 has 13 residues. V was pared by 1 base and J by 3 bases, with 7 bases between. This chain's CDR3 is CASSEEAFYEQYF. The CDR3 DNA reads as TGTGCCAGCAGTGAAGAGGCGTTCTACGAGCAGTACTTC.